This T cell receptor beta chain stems from a study of T cell repertoires in cytomegalovirus infection. Study information: CMV infection and matching HLA type were both indicated by public TCR beta signatures.

A word on this clonotype: Its antigen remains unidentified.

The CDR3 spans 18 residues. Germline CDR1 is SNHLY and CDR2 is FYNNEI. The ends were cut back, 3 bases at V and 0 bases at J, with 15 bases in the middle. Whole-study findings and limits: HLA-C-restricted CMV-specific TCR beta clonotypes prevailed in the ex vivo response.

TCRdb re-called the reads with MiXCR, one entry per CDR3 protein. This table holds around 330,000 distinct CDR3 sequences, roughly 15% found once. The sequence derives from a human donor in good health (CMV status not recorded). Some clones in this sample may be carry-over from other donors' samples. The chain uses TRBV2 and TRBJ2-6, with unresolved D. The sample comprised PBMCs. The CDR3 spells CASSESRSLTSGANVLTF. DNA for the CDR3: TGTGCCAGCAGTGAGAGTCGGAGCCTGACCTCTGGGGCCAACGTCCTGACTTTC. The full variable domain, rest sourced from reference TRBV2 and TRBJ2-6, is EPEVTQTPSHQVTQMGQEVILRCVPISNHLYFYWYRQILGQKVEFLVSFYNNEISEKSEIFDDQFSVERPDGSNFTLKIRSTKLEDSAMYFCASSESRSLTSGANVLTFGAGSRLTVL.